Below are 30 T cell receptor beta chains sequenced from a single sample in a study of blood T cell repertoires in COVID-19. TCRdb's copy holds only in-frame clones and misses some; the assay was immunoSEQ multiplex PCR. The sample comprises about 80,000 clones, approximately 88% of which are singletons, and roughly 8% rests with the top ten. Sequenced: peripheral blood. The receptors were sampled from a man aged 25 to 45 with acute or convalescent COVID-19.

The chain employs TRBV4-1 and TRBJ2-2; 8 bases line up with TRBD2. Trimming took 1 base from V and 4 from J; bases not matched to a gene: 8. Germline V gives CDR1 MGHRA, CDR2 YSYEKL. The CDR3 totals 17 residues. The CDR3 nucleotides read TGCGCCAGCAGCCAAGGGGCGTTAGCGGGGATCACCGGGGAGCTGTTTTTT. Translating gives CASSQGALAGITGELFF.

The CDR3 DNA follows: TGTGCCAGCCGCCTCAAAACAGGGAATCCCGGGGAGCTGTTTTTT. Its translation is CASRLKTGNPGELFF. This chain joins TRBV27 and TRBJ2-2; D is perhaps TRBD1 (6 bases). CDR1 is MNHEY, CDR2 SMNVEV, per germline (reference sequence). This CDR3 comprises 15 residues. V gave up 8 bases and J gave up 6 bases, with 19 bases separating them.

There are a few counts of this clone. The gene calls are TRBV10-3 and TRBJ1-1; 8 nucleotides line up with TRBD1. Germline lookup yields CDR1 ENHRY and CDR2 SYGVKD. This CDR3 comprises 13 residues. With 4 bases clipped from V and 3 bases from J, the junction kept 1 base outside the gene matches. The CDR3 nucleotides are TGTGCCATCAGTGGGACAGGGTACACTGAAGCTTTCTTT. Translation: CAISGTGYTEAFF.

This chain joins TRBV4-3 and TRBJ2-2; D remains ambiguous. The CDR3 sequence is 15 residues long. Deletions cut 0 bases from V and 9 bases from J, with 14 bases between. Germline CDR1 and CDR2: LGHNA and YSLEER. The CDR3 region is CASSQEGAFHRELFF. For the CDR3, the DNA is TGCGCCAGCAGCCAAGAGGGCGCATTCCACCGGGAGCTGTTTTTT.

The rearrangement joins TRBV4-2 to TRBJ2-7, with 9 bases that match TRBD2. V lost 0 bases and J lost 7; bases outside the gene matches: 10. This CDR3 comprises 16 residues. Germline V gives CDR1 LGHNA, CDR2 YNFKEQ. The CDR3 DNA sequence: TGTGCCAGCAGCCAAGACTGGCTAGCGGGATTGGGTGAGCAGTACTTC. Amino acids: CASSQDWLAGLGEQYF.

This clone was found once. CDR3 amino acids: CASSGRGVTYEQYF. The CDR3 DNA reads TGTGCCAGCAGTGGTCGGGGAGTGACCTACGAGCAGTACTTC. V is TRBV25-1 and J is TRBJ2-7; a possible D gene is TRBD2 (5 bases). Between the trimmed V and J ends, which lost 4 bases and 2 bases, there was a span of 12 bases. CDR3 length: 14 amino acids. Looked up from germline, CDR1 is MGHDK and CDR2 is SYGVNS.

CDR3 region: CASSPTGENSPLHF. The DNA for the CDR3 is TGTGCCAGCTCACCAACAGGGGAGAATTCACCCCTCCACTTT. The chain is built from TRBV18 and TRBJ1-6; TRBD1 aligns across 7 bases. The CDR3 is made up of 14 amino acids. Unmatched junction bases numbered 2, after V lost 2 bases and J lost 7 bases. Looked up from germline, CDR1 is KGHSH and CDR2 is LQKENI.

This chain connects TRBV11-3 to TRBJ2-1; 8 nucleotides match TRBD1. The ends lost 1 base at V and 1 base at J; junction bases unmatched: 6. The V gene's germline CDR1 is SGHNT and CDR2 YENEEA. This CDR3 has 17 residues. CDR3: CASSLAIGQGSYNEQFF. DNA for the CDR3: TGTGCCAGCAGCTTAGCCATTGGACAGGGATCCTACAATGAGCAGTTCTTC.

This chain uses TRBV25-1 with TRBJ1-1; D call uncertain. This CDR3 contains 13 residues. Looked up from germline, CDR1 is MGHDK and CDR2 is SYGVNS. V was shortened by 2 bases and J by 6 bases, with 10 bases between the two germline ends. The CDR3 coding sequence is TGTGCCAGCAGTGAAACCGGGCGGGCTGAAGCTTTCTTT. Translated: CASSETGRAEAFF.

The V gene is TRBV10-3, the J gene TRBJ2-3; 12 bases agree with TRBD2. The CDR3 loop spans 15 amino acids. Germline V gives CDR1 ENHRY, CDR2 SYGVKD. With 6 bases clipped from V and 4 bases from J, the junction kept 5 bases outside the gene matches. The CDR3 here is CAIRATSGSADTQYF. Here the CDR3 DNA reads TGTGCCATCAGGGCGACTAGCGGGAGTGCAGATACGCAGTATTTT.

This chain joins TRBV24-1 and TRBJ2-5; no reliable D call. V was shortened by 5 bases and J by 1 base, with 13 bases between the two germline ends. The CDR3 loop spans 15 amino acids. Germline V lookup: CDR1 KGHDR, CDR2 SFDVKD. This CDR3 is CATSGTEAPQETQYF. The CDR3 DNA follows: TGTGCCACCAGTGGAACCGAGGCCCCCCAAGAGACCCAGTACTTC.

This chain links TRBV29-1 with TRBJ2-1; 7 nucleotides agree with TRBD2. The germline V gene encodes CDR1 SQVTM and CDR2 ANQGSEA. There are 15 residues in the CDR3. The ends lost 2 bases at V and 9 bases at J; junction bases unmatched: 13. The CDR3 coding sequence is TGCAGCGTTGAACTCTCTAGCGGACTTGGATCTGAGCAGTTCTTC. It translates to CSVELSSGLGSEQFF.

V gene TRBV19 combines with J gene TRBJ2-7, with a weak D call TRBD1 (5 bases). Germline lookup yields CDR1 LNHDA and CDR2 SQIVND (reference sequence). This CDR3 comprises 13 residues. Between the trimmed V and J ends, which lost 5 bases and 3 bases, there was a span of 11 bases. The DNA of the CDR3 is TGTGCCAGTAGTCTGGACACCAGCTACGAGCAGTACTTC. Protein sequence: CASSLDTSYEQYF.

This clone appeared once. The gene calls are TRBV4-1 and TRBJ2-7; weak D call: TRBD1 (5 bases). CDR1 MGHRA and CDR2 YSYEKL come from the germline V gene. There are 16 residues in the CDR3. The V gene lost 1 base and the J gene lost 3 bases, with 16 bases spanning the gap. CDR3 DNA: TGCGCCAGCAGCCAAGGAATGGGGCAGCGTAACTACGAGCAGTACTTC. This gives the protein CASSQGMGQRNYEQYF.

The chain links TRBV2 to TRBJ2-1; 15 bases match TRBD2. Losses at the gene ends were 6 bases for V and 5 bases for J; bases not matched to a gene: 11. The germline gives CDR1 SNHLY, CDR2 FYNNEI. This CDR3 has 18 amino acids. The CDR3 region is CASSAGTSGRNGNNEQFF. The DNA of the CDR3 is TGTGCCAGCAGCGCCGGGACTAGCGGGAGGAACGGCAACAATGAGCAGTTCTTC.

The chain is built from TRBV6-2 or TRBV6-3 and TRBJ2-2; no firm D call. Germline V CDR1 and CDR2: MNHEY, SVGEGT. The CDR3 totals 14 residues. Trimming cost V 2 bases and J 1 base, with 5 bases left between them. The CDR3: CASSYTRNTGELFF. CDR3 DNA: TGTGCCAGCAGTTACACACGGAACACCGGGGAGCTGTTTTTT.

This chain joins TRBV10-2 and TRBJ1-5; 8 nucleotides line up with TRBD1. This CDR3 spans 14 amino acids. Germline CDR1 WSHSY, CDR2 SAAADI. Losses at the gene ends were 2 bases for V and 7 bases for J; bases not matched to a gene: 4. The CDR3 nucleotides are TGCGCCAGCAGTGAGGCAGGGGGCGGCCAGCCCCAGCATTTT. It yields the protein CASSEAGGGQPQHF.

J is TRBJ1-3 and V is TRBV7-9; D gene unclear. The germline gives CDR1 SEHNR, CDR2 FQNEAQ (reference sequence). With 4 bases removed from V and 9 bases from J, the gap between germline ends came to 10 bases. The CDR3 spans 12 residues. CDR3 DNA: TGTGCCAGCAGCTCGGAGAAGCCCACCATATATTTT. This translates into CASSSEKPTIYF.

This clone came up a few times. This rearrangement joins TRBV5-4 to TRBJ2-2; maybe TRBD2 (6 bases). Germline-derived CDR1 and CDR2 are SGHNT and YYREEE (reference sequence). Trimming shortened V by 4 bases and J by 3 bases, and 16 bases separated the two germline ends. The length of the CDR3 is 16 residues. DNA of the CDR3: TGTGCCAGCAGCGGCGGGACCCCGCGGGACACCGGGGAGCTGTTTTTT. It translates to CASSGGTPRDTGELFF.

The V gene is TRBV4-3, the J gene TRBJ2-3; 9 positions agree with TRBD2. The CDR3 length is 15 residues. Germline V lookup: CDR1 LGHNA, CDR2 YSLEER. Trimming at V came to 0 bases and at J to 4 bases, leaving 2 bases not matched to a gene. CDR3 coding DNA: TGCGCCAGCAGCCAAGAGCGGGAGGGGGCAGATACGCAGTATTTT. It translates to CASSQEREGADTQYF.

The chain recombines TRBV5-4 with TRBJ1-4; 7 positions agree with TRBD1. The CDR3 spans 15 residues. V lost 4 bases and J lost 2; bases outside the gene matches: 5. CDR1 SGHNT and CDR2 YYREEE come from the germline V gene (reference sequence). As DNA, the CDR3 is TGTGCCAGCAGCGTCGGGACAGCCACTAATGAAAAACTGTTTTTT. This translates into CASSVGTATNEKLFF.

The chain joins TRBV18 to TRBJ2-3; 7 bases map to TRBD1. The germline CDR1 and CDR2 sequences are KGHSH and LQKENI. CDR3 size: 16 residues. With 4 bases clipped from V and 2 bases from J, the junction kept 9 bases outside the gene matches. CDR3 in amino acids: CASSLTPGQTTDTQYF. Written as DNA, the CDR3 is TGTGCCAGCTCACTGACACCGGGACAGACCACAGATACGCAGTATTTT.

This clone was detected only a few times. The chain combines TRBV5-8 with TRBJ1-3, with D possibly matching TRBD1 (6 bases). Germline V gives CDR1 SGHTS, CDR2 YDEGEE. This CDR3 contains 14 residues. The ends were cut back, 6 bases at V and 0 bases at J, with 10 bases in the middle. The CDR3 sequence is CASIRDISGNTIYF. The CDR3 nucleotides read TGTGCCAGCATCCGGGACATCTCTGGAAACACCATATATTTT.

V is TRBV21-1 and J is TRBJ2-7; the D call in the table, TRBD2, was not verified against the DNA. TRBV21-1 is a listed pseudogene. The length of the CDR3 is 15 residues. CDR3 in amino acids: CASSTLAGGRYEQYF. The DNA for the CDR3 is TGTGCCAGCAGTACTTTAGCGGGAGGACGATACGAGCAGTACTTC.

Here the CDR3 reads CASSPHYSGEGTDTQYF. CDR3 in DNA: TGTGCCAGCAGCCCCCACTATAGCGGGGAGGGGACAGATACGCAGTATTTT. V gene TRBV9 combines with J gene TRBJ2-3; 8 bases fit TRBD2. The length of the CDR3 is 17 residues. J lost 3 bases, V lost 4 bases, and 13 bases had no gene match. In germline, CDR1 is SGDLS, CDR2 YYNGEE.

J is TRBJ1-1 and V is TRBV6-5; 7 nucleotides match TRBD1. The CDR3 has 13 amino acids. The germline gives CDR1 MNHEY, CDR2 SVGAGI. V was pared by 7 bases and J by 6 bases, with 8 bases of the junction left unmatched. CDR3 protein: CASKPTGRSEAFF. CDR3 DNA sequence: TGTGCCAGCAAACCGACAGGGCGTTCTGAAGCTTTCTTT.

The CDR3 spells CASSPGQGSETQYF. The CDR3 DNA reads TGTGCCAGCTCACCGGGACAGGGGAGCGAGACCCAGTACTTC. V and J are TRBV18 and TRBJ2-5, with TRBD1 matching 10 bases. There are 14 residues in the CDR3. Trimming took 3 bases from V and 5 from J; bases not matched to a gene: 3. Germline V CDR1 and CDR2: KGHSH, LQKENI.

This sequence joins TRBV7-3 and TRBJ1-2; 7 bases are shared with TRBD1. In germline, CDR1 is SGHTA, CDR2 FQGTGA. V gave up 5 bases and J gave up 5 bases; unmatched junction bases: 5. CDR3 length: 13 residues. CDR3 sequence (DNA): TGTGCCAGCAGCCCGACAGGGTCTTATGGCTACACCTTC. Protein sequence: CASSPTGSYGYTF.

The chain joins TRBV28 to TRBJ1-4; D remains ambiguous. CDR1 is MDHEN and CDR2 is SYDVKM in the germline V gene. Trimming shortened V by 4 bases and J by 8 bases, and 17 bases separated the two germline ends. The CDR3 length is 15 residues. The CDR3 DNA sequence: TGTGCCAGCAGTTCATCGGGGTCTAAAGGCGAAAAACTGTTTTTT. Translated, it gives CASSSSGSKGEKLFF.

This clone was seen a handful of times. The rearrangement joins TRBV7-2 to TRBJ1-3, with unresolved D. Trimming cost V 5 bases and J 0 bases, with 17 bases left between them. There are 17 residues in the CDR3. Germline CDR1 reads SGHTA; CDR2 reads FQGNSA. As DNA, the CDR3 is TGTGCCAGCAGCCTATACTCTCGACTGAACTCTGGAAACACCATATATTTT. Translation gives CASSLYSRLNSGNTIYF.